This T cell receptor beta chain was captured in a study of T cell changes during pregnancy in multiple sclerosis. TCRdb's copy holds only in-frame clones and misses some; the assay was immunoSEQ multiplex PCR. The sample has about 70,000 clones, roughly 94% seen once; the top ten hold 0.45% to 0.7%. V was clipped by 3 bases and J by 2 bases, with 10 bases between them. The CDR3 length is 14 residues. From germline, CDR1 is LNHDA and CDR2 SQIVND (reference sequence). The sample consisted of peripheral blood, taken in the third trimester of pregnancy. The rearrangement uses TRBV19 and TRBJ1-1; tentatively, D is TRBD1 (5 bases). This clonotype was sampled from a female donor with multiple sclerosis, enrolled in a pregnancy study. The CDR3 region has the DNA TGTGCCAGTAGTATCGGGGGACTCAACACTGAAGCTTTCTTT. This gives the protein CASSIGGLNTEAFF.